These 24 T cell receptor beta chains were sequenced from one sample in a study of blood T cell repertoires in COVID-19. Libraries were prepared by immunoSEQ multiplex PCR; TCRdb keeps only in-frame clonotypes and omits some of them. The sample includes some 74,000 clones, more than 75% of them seen just once. The sample consisted of peripheral blood. The receptors originated from a human donor in a cohort sampled during active COVID-19.

The chain carries TRBV28 and TRBJ2-5, with TRBD2 identical over 10 bases. Germline CDR1 MDHEN, CDR2 SYDVKM. V was clipped by 9 bases and J by 7 bases; unmatched bases: 8. This CDR3 spans 13 amino acids. The CDR3 protein is CASVAGGLPTQYF. For the CDR3, the DNA is TGTGCCAGTGTAGCGGGGGGCCTTCCGACCCAGTACTTC. Looking up the rest from reference TRBV28 and TRBJ2-5 gives the full variable domain: DVKVTQSSRYLVKRTGEKVFLECVQDMDHENMFWYRQDPGLGLRLIYFSYDVKMKEKGDIPEGYSVSREKKERFSLILESASTNQTSMYLCASVAGGLPTQYFGPGTRLLVL.

The chain links TRBV10-3 to TRBJ2-3, with TRBD1 as a possible D gene (5 bases). The CDR3 runs to 14 residues. Germline V lookup: CDR1 ENHRY, CDR2 SYGVKD. Trimming took off 10 bases at V and 1 base at J, with 15 bases between the two ends. The CDR3 loop is CATCQGDGTDTQYF. The CDR3, as DNA: TGTGCCACCTGCCAAGGGGATGGCACAGATACGCAGTATTTT.

J is TRBJ1-5 and V is TRBV3-1 (or the pseudogene TRBV3-2); 7 bases fit TRBD1. The CDR3 runs 15 residues. The germline V gene encodes CDR1 LGHDT and CDR2 YNNKEL (reference sequence). The ends lost 3 bases at V and 3 bases at J; junction bases unmatched: 5. The CDR3 protein is CASSHGDRLNQPQHF. DNA for the CDR3: TGTGCCAGCAGCCACGGGGACAGACTCAATCAGCCCCAGCATTTT.

The chain couples TRBV20-1 to TRBJ2-7, with D possibly TRBD1 on 6 matching bases. Deletions cut 6 bases from V and 2 bases from J, with 8 bases between. CDR3 length equals 11 residues. The germline gives CDR1 DFQATT, CDR2 SNEGSKA (reference sequence). Written as DNA, the CDR3 is TGCAGTGCCAGGGGTCCCTACGAGCAGTACTTC. Protein product: CSARGPYEQYF.

On this clone itself: Other DNA sequences of this sample code for an identical CDR3. The chain employs TRBV3-1 (or the pseudogene TRBV3-2) and TRBJ1-1; the D gene is possibly TRBD1 (5 bases). The germline gives CDR1 LGHDT, CDR2 YNNKEL (reference sequence). This CDR3 has 11 residues. The V and J ends lost 8 bases and 4 bases respectively, with 8 bases between them. CDR3 nucleotides: TGTGCCAGCCGGGGGGGCACTGAAGCTTTCTTT. Residues: CASRGGTEAFF.

The chain recombines TRBV19 with TRBJ2-2; a weak D match, TRBD2 (6 bases). The CDR3 spans 17 residues. V shed 3 bases and J shed 3 bases, with 17 bases lying between them. The germline V gene encodes CDR1 LNHDA and CDR2 SQIVND (reference sequence). The CDR3 sequence: CASSMARRALYTGELFF. The CDR3 region has the DNA TGTGCCAGTAGTATGGCCAGGAGGGCGTTATACACCGGGGAGCTGTTTTTT.

The chain is built from TRBV12-3 or TRBV12-4 and TRBJ1-6, with no clear D. This CDR3 is built from 13 residues. V shed 7 bases and J shed 10 bases, with 14 bases lying between them. The CDR3 is CASTEDFGSPLHF. CDR3 in DNA: TGTGCCAGCACTGAGGATTTCGGCTCACCCCTCCACTTT.

This rearrangement joins TRBV3-1 (or the pseudogene TRBV3-2) to TRBJ2-4; D gene unclear. Germline assignment: CDR1 LGHDT and CDR2 YNNKEL (reference sequence). The length of the CDR3 is 15 residues. V lost 7 bases and J lost 1, with 14 bases in between. CDR3 DNA sequence: TGTGCCAGCACTCCAGGCTCGGCCGCCAAAAACATTCAGTACTTC. Amino acid sequence: CASTPGSAAKNIQYF.

CDR3 coding DNA: TGTGCCAGCAGTCGGGCGGGAGCAGATACGCAGTATTTT. Translating gives CASSRAGADTQYF. The chain employs TRBV27 and TRBJ2-3, with TRBD2 matching over 7 bases. J was trimmed by 4 bases and V by 5 bases; bases with no gene match: 3. The CDR3 has 13 residues. Per the germline V gene, CDR1 is MNHEY and CDR2 is SMNVEV (reference sequence).

This CDR3 reads CSVGTGFNQPQHF. CDR3 coding DNA: TGCAGCGTTGGGACAGGTTTCAATCAGCCCCAGCATTTT. This sequence joins TRBV29-1 and TRBJ1-5; 7 nucleotides line up with TRBD1. Germline V lookup: CDR1 SQVTM, CDR2 ANQGSEA. J gave up 3 bases and V 4 bases, and 3 bases lay outside the gene matches. This CDR3 region has 13 residues.

The chain has TRBV24-1 and TRBJ2-3; a weak D match, TRBD2 (5 bases). This CDR3 region has 14 residues. Germline V CDR1 and CDR2: KGHDR, SFDVKD. V lost 7 bases and J lost 5, with 15 bases in between. For the CDR3, the DNA is TGTGCCACCAGGCCCGCGGGCCCGCTAGATACGCAGTATTTT. Residues: CATRPAGPLDTQYF.

The chain couples TRBV28 to TRBJ1-1, with no clear D. Germline CDR1 reads MDHEN; CDR2 reads SYDVKM. This CDR3 comprises 14 residues. V dropped 4 bases and J dropped 1 base, with 10 bases sitting between them. Here the CDR3 reads CASSSHGGNTEAFF. The CDR3 DNA sequence: TGTGCCAGCAGTTCTCACGGTGGGAACACTGAAGCTTTCTTT. Combining the CDR3 with reference TRBV28 and TRBJ1-1 gives the whole variable domain DVKVTQSSRYLVKRTGEKVFLECVQDMDHENMFWYRQDPGLGLRLIYFSYDVKMKEKGDIPEGYSVSREKKERFSLILESASTNQTSMYLCASSSHGGNTEAFFGQGTRLTVV.

This chain joins TRBV20-1 and TRBJ1-5, with unresolved D. CDR1 and CDR2 from the germline V gene are DFQATT and SNEGSKA (reference sequence). The CDR3 is 14 amino acids. V was cut by 3 bases and J by 0 bases, with 9 bases left in between. CDR3 residues: CSASGGNSNQPQHF. The CDR3 DNA reads as TGCAGTGCTAGTGGAGGAAATAGCAATCAGCCCCAGCATTTT.

The rearrangement links TRBV27 to TRBJ2-7; the match to TRBD2 covers 13 bases. V shed 4 bases, J shed 3 bases, and the junction held 3 bases outside the gene matches. This CDR3 spans 15 amino acids. Germline CDR1 and CDR2: MNHEY and SMNVEV (reference sequence). The CDR3 sequence is CASSSGLAGFYEQYV. The CDR3, as DNA: TGTGCCAGCAGTTCGGGACTAGCGGGATTCTACGAGCAGTACGTC.

J is TRBJ2-5 and V is TRBV18; D is ambiguous. Germline V gene data show CDR1 as KGHSH and CDR2 as LQKENI. This CDR3 region has 12 residues. Trimming shortened V by 6 bases and J by 0 bases, and 5 bases separated the two germline ends. CDR3 region: CASSSYQETQYF. For the CDR3, the DNA is TGTGCCAGCTCGAGTTACCAAGAGACCCAGTACTTC.

V and J are TRBV7-5 and TRBJ2-1; TRBD2, as called in the table, went unchecked against the DNA. TRBV7-5 is listed as a pseudogene. The CDR3 length is 16 residues. CDR3 sequence: CARSPSPSGWYNEQFF. For the CDR3, the DNA is TGTGCCAGAAGCCCCAGCCCTAGCGGGTGGTACAATGAGCAGTTCTTC.

The CDR3, as DNA: TGTGCCAGCAGCGTAGGGGGTGGGGCGGATACGCAGTATTTT. Protein sequence: CASSVGGGADTQYF. The genes are TRBV9 and TRBJ2-3, with a possible D match to TRBD1 (5 bases). V was trimmed by 0 bases and J by 6 bases, leaving 11 bases between them. CDR1 and CDR2 from the germline V gene are SGDLS and YYNGEE. This CDR3 is 14 amino acids long.

The genes are TRBV5-1 and TRBJ1-1, with D perhaps TRBD1 (5 bases). V shed 0 bases and J shed 1 base, with 13 bases lying between them. The germline V gene encodes CDR1 SGHRS and CDR2 YFSETQ. This CDR3 comprises 16 residues. The CDR3 sequence: CASSLAGLQENTEAFF. In DNA, the CDR3 is TGCGCCAGCAGCTTGGCGGGCTTACAGGAGAACACTGAAGCTTTCTTT.

This chain joins TRBV29-1 and TRBJ1-4; 7 nucleotides agree with TRBD1. With V trimmed by 5 bases and J by 8 bases, 14 bases remained unmatched. The CDR3 loop spans 15 amino acids. Germline CDR1 and CDR2: SQVTM and ANQGSEA. Here the CDR3 reads CSVSLGHRGREKLFF. The CDR3 DNA reads TGCAGCGTTTCCCTGGGGCACAGGGGCCGGGAAAAACTGTTTTTT.

The rearrangement joins TRBV30 to TRBJ2-5; D is possibly TRBD1 (5 bases). CDR1 GTSNPN and CDR2 SVGIG come from the germline V gene (reference sequence). This CDR3 comprises 14 residues. V was shortened by 2 bases and J by 4 bases, with 14 bases between the two germline ends. This CDR3 reads CAWSRRTQGETQYF. DNA of the CDR3: TGTGCCTGGAGTCGCCGGACACAAGGAGAGACCCAGTACTTC.

The sample holds one count of this clone. The V and J genes are TRBV6-2 or TRBV6-3 and TRBJ1-5, with 7 positions matching TRBD1. CDR3 length: 14 residues. Germline V CDR1 and CDR2: MNHEY, SVGEGT. The V and J ends lost 2 bases and 7 bases, in that order; junction bases with no gene match: 5. The CDR3 coding sequence is TGTGCCAGCAGTTACGCAGGGGGTAGGCAGCCCCAGCATTTT. It translates to CASSYAGGRQPQHF.

The chain has TRBV7-3 and TRBJ2-5, with TRBD2 as a possible D gene (6 bases). Germline V gene data show CDR1 as SGHTA and CDR2 as FQGTGA. The CDR3 runs 14 residues. Trimming shortened V by 5 bases and J by 5 bases, and 15 bases separated the two germline ends. The CDR3 DNA sequence: TGTGCCAGCAGCCCCGATGGCGGGGATGAGACCCAGTACTTC. Amino acid sequence: CASSPDGGDETQYF.

This rearrangement joins TRBV18 to TRBJ1-2; D remains ambiguous. Germline-derived CDR1 and CDR2 are KGHSH and LQKENI. The CDR3 covers 14 residues. V dropped 0 bases and J dropped 5 bases, with 10 bases sitting between them. The CDR3 spells CASSPPRVQYGYTF. The CDR3 DNA reads as TGTGCCAGCTCACCACCCCGGGTGCAATATGGCTACACCTTC.

V usage is TRBV2 and J usage is TRBJ2-1, with no clear D. CDR3 length: 13 residues. The germline CDR1 and CDR2 sequences are SNHLY and FYNNEI. V shed 0 bases and J shed 6 bases, with 6 bases lying between them. Written as DNA, the CDR3 is TGTGCCAGCAGTGAAGCAGCTCTCAATGAGCAGTTCTTC. Residues: CASSEAALNEQFF.